This TCR beta chain stems from a study of blood T cell repertoires in COVID-19 (dated by TCRdb to about 2020). The study in broad terms: Samples covering the acute and convalescent phases of COVID-19 were provided by collaborators in the United States, Italy and Spain. The material from the prospective study consisted of cDNA or gDNA derived from T cells, B-cell-depleted T cells, or PBMCs. The dataset comprised deeply sampled blood TCRbeta repertoires from subjects exposed to, actively infected with, or recovered from COVID-19. The repertoires were released in a freely available public database meant as a resource for research on the immune response to SARS-CoV-2. Samples came from the ongoing ImmuneRACE study (first 160 participants) plus 1,254 subjects from 6 global collaborators. Sample metadata almost always included a de-identified subject ID, COVID-19 status, age in years and sex. Where available, HLA class I and class II types were obtained from metadata supplied by the sample provider rather than from assay-based typing. Broader findings and caveats from the paper: The quantity of clinical and demographic metadata differed by source and by participant and was supplied without curation.

Deletion took 6 bases off V and 1 base off J, with a span of 18 bases between the germline ends. From the cysteine up to the phenylalanine, the CDR3 has a length of 16 residues. The entry retains the CDR3 DNA only, 48 bases that are in frame from base 1. Based on the germline V gene, the CDR1 and CDR2 sequences are MDHEN and SYDVKM. This clone was seen a handful of times. The antigen this receptor binds is unknown. Nothing much larger sits one base from this clone, and base qualities are not available. TCRbeta CDR3 regions were amplified from genomic DNA by means of the immunoSEQ Assay, a bias-controlled multiplex PCR. On the study's bioinformatics: Within the assay, amplification of reference gene primers was used to estimate how many nucleated cells each sample contained. Sequence reads were collapsed and filtered to measure the absolute abundance of every unique TCRbeta CDR3 rearrangement. Productive Simpson clonality was computed per sample as the square root of Simpson's diversity index over productive rearrangements. Here the immuneACCESS table is served through TCRdb, limited to in-frame sequences with V and J called. Missing clones are a known gap in these copies; in checked studies unresolved V genes cover under half, and the rest lacks a known reason. The V and J calls and the clone size are those of that table, but D and trimming were determined from the DNA. The sample table holds 100,000 to 150,000 clones, of which roughly 69% were seen once. The ten biggest clones cover over 1.5% of the sample.

Each collaborating institution followed its own protocols to collect whole blood in K2EDTA tubes. For TCRbeta analysis, collaborator samples were shipped as frozen whole blood, as isolated PBMCs, or as DNA extracted from either sample type. The origin of this receptor is a woman in her 70s with acute or convalescent COVID-19. Recombination connected TRBV28 to TRBJ1-1; TRBD1 is a possible D gene, resting on 6 matching bases. Sequenced sample: peripheral blood. The bases read TGTGCCAGCAGCCCCAGTCAGGGGTTCACGAACACTGAAGCTTTCTTT. This encodes CASSPSQGFTNTEAFF. With the portions outside the CDR3 filled from the reference TRBV28 and TRBJ1-1 genes, the complete variable region becomes DVKVTQSSRYLVKRTGEKVFLECVQDMDHENMFWYRQDPGLGLRLIYFSYDVKMKEKGDIPEGYSVSREKKERFSLILESASTNQTSMYLCASSPSQGFTNTEAFFGQGTRLTVV.